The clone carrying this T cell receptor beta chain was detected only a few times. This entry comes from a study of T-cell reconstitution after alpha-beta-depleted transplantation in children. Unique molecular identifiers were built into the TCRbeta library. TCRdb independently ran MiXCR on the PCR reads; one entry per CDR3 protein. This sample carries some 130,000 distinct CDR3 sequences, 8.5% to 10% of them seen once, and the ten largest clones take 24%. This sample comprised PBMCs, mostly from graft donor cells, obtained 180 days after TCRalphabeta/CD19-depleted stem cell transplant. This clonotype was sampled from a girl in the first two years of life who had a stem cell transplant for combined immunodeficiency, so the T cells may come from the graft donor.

The CDR3 region has the DNA TGTGCCAGCAGCTTATGGTCCCAACAGGGAGGGGGTGGCTACACCTTC. Its protein is CASSLWSQQGGGGYTF. The chain joins TRBV7-2 to TRBJ1-2; tentatively, D is TRBD1 (6 bases). Trimming removed 2 bases from V and 7 bases from J, with 20 bases in between. The CDR3 contains 16 residues. Germline assignment: CDR1 SGHTA and CDR2 FQGNSA.